Presented here are 28 T cell receptor beta chains from one specimen sequenced in a study of cytomegalovirus exposure and HLA in healthy donors. The PCR contained 60 Vbeta and 13 Jbeta primers. The table came from immunoSEQ multiplex PCR; TCRdb's copy has only in-frame clones and leaves some out. The table includes 110,000 or so clones, about 72% detected once. The specimen was PBMCs. The receptors shown here come from a man in his fifties in good health and CMV-seropositive.

V usage is TRBV19 and J usage is TRBJ1-1; no definite D call. CDR1 is LNHDA, CDR2 SQIVND, per germline (reference sequence). The CDR3 covers 12 residues. Trimming left V 6 bases short and J 5 bases short, with 10 bases between. CDR3 nucleotides: TGTGCCAGTAGGGCTGAGAGGACTGAAGCTTTCTTT. Translated: CASRAERTEAFF.

This chain connects TRBV5-1 to TRBJ1-1, with D tentatively TRBD1 (5 bases). Trimming cost V 0 bases and J 0 bases, with 12 bases left between them. Germline CDR1 and CDR2: SGHRS and YFSETQ. This CDR3 contains 16 residues. The CDR3 protein is CASSLGGAGMNTEAFF. CDR3 bases: TGCGCCAGCAGCTTGGGAGGGGCGGGGATGAACACTGAAGCTTTCTTT. Full variable domain (missing parts from reference TRBV5-1 and TRBJ1-1): KAGVTQTPRYLIKTRGQQVTLSCSPISGHRSVSWYQQTPGQGLQFLFEYFSETQRNKGNFPGRFSGRQFSNSRSEMNVSTLELGDSALYLCASSLGGAGMNTEAFFGQGTRLTVV.

This clone was seen a handful of times. The rearrangement joins TRBV30 to TRBJ2-4, with D possibly being TRBD1 (5 bases). From germline, CDR1 is GTSNPN and CDR2 SVGIG (reference sequence). V shed 1 base and J shed 9 bases, with 7 bases lying between them. This CDR3 contains 11 residues. CDR3 in DNA: TGTGCCTGGAGTGGGGGCGGCATTCAGTACTTC. This sequence encodes CAWSGGGIQYF.

The chain recombines TRBV6-1 with TRBJ1-5; D call uncertain. CDR1 MNHNS and CDR2 SASEGT come from the germline V gene. This CDR3 comprises 15 residues. Trimming took off 1 base at V and 2 bases at J, with 9 bases between the two ends. The CDR3 DNA follows: TGTGCCAGCAGTGAAGGGGCTTATGGCAATCAGCCCCAGCATTTT. This sequence encodes CASSEGAYGNQPQHF.

The chain joins TRBV29-1 to TRBJ1-3, with 7 bases that match TRBD1. Germline loops: CDR1 SQVTM, CDR2 ANQGSEA. The trim removed 4 bases at V and 0 bases at J, leaving 6 bases unmatched. The CDR3 extends over 15 amino acids. The chain's CDR3 is CSVAPPGGSGNTIYF. In DNA, the CDR3 is TGCAGCGTTGCCCCTCCAGGGGGCTCTGGAAACACCATATATTTT.

This rearrangement joins TRBV30 to TRBJ2-7, with 13 bases lining up with TRBD2. The germline V gene has CDR1 GTSNPN and CDR2 SVGIG (reference sequence). The CDR3 is made up of 16 amino acids. With 7 bases clipped from V and 3 bases from J, the junction kept 12 bases outside the gene matches. The CDR3 reads CASRLAGGSALYEQYF. The CDR3 DNA follows: TGTGCCTCCAGACTAGCGGGAGGCTCAGCCCTCTACGAGCAGTACTTC. The full variable domain, in which reference TRBV30 and TRBJ2-7 provide the parts outside the CDR3, is SQTIHQWPATLVQPVGSPLSLECTVEGTSNPNLYWYRQAAGRGLQLLFYSVGIGQISSEVPQNLSASRPQDRQFILSSKKLLLSDSGFYLCASRLAGGSALYEQYFGPGTRLTVT.

This clone was seen a few times. The V call is TRBV4-2, the J call TRBJ2-6; unclear D gene. The CDR3 contains 17 residues. V was clipped by 0 bases and J by 0 bases, with 9 bases between them. Germline V gene lookup returns CDR1 LGHNA and CDR2 YNFKEQ. The CDR3 nucleotides read TGTGCCAGCAGCCAAGATGCGGTGAGCTCTGGGGCCAACGTCCTGACTTTC. It specifies CASSQDAVSSGANVLTF.

CDR3 DNA sequence: TGTGCCAGCAGCGGGGGGACGCGAGAGCAGTACTTC. Protein sequence: CASSGGTREQYF. The gene calls are TRBV7-2 and TRBJ2-7, with a possible D match to TRBD2 (6 bases). The germline V gene has CDR1 SGHTA and CDR2 FQGNSA. V lost 5 bases and J 7 bases, leaving 12 bases between the germline ends. The CDR3 has 12 residues.

This chain uses TRBV7-2 with TRBJ2-7, with 8 positions matching TRBD2. Germline V lookup: CDR1 SGHTA, CDR2 FQGNSA. V shed 5 bases and J 7 bases; nucleotides not matched to a gene: 13. The length of the CDR3 is 15 residues. For the CDR3, the DNA is TGTGCCAGCAGCCCTCGGGGGGGCAGATTTCATGAGCAGTACTTC. Amino acids: CASSPRGGRFHEQYF.

This sequence joins TRBV5-5 and TRBJ2-5; unclear D gene. Germline CDR1 SGHKS, CDR2 YYEKEE (reference sequence). Trimming took 1 base from V and 3 from J, leaving 10 bases between them. CDR3 length: 14 amino acids. CDR3 coding DNA: TGTGCCAGCAGCTTGTCTGTAGTGGAAGAGACCCAGTACTTC. Encoded protein: CASSLSVVEETQYF.

This clone was recorded a few times. V is TRBV28 and J is TRBJ1-2; perhaps TRBD1 as D (5 bases). Trimming shortened V by 10 bases and J by 1 base, and 25 bases separated the two germline ends. Germline V gives CDR1 MDHEN, CDR2 SYDVKM. This CDR3 region has 17 residues. CDR3 sequence (DNA): TGTGCCACTACCTCGTCTGGGGCCATCCTTGGTAACTATGGCTACACCTTC. Protein: CATTSSGAILGNYGYTF.

The rearrangement joins TRBV7-9 to TRBJ2-4; 15 bases match TRBD2. The germline V gene encodes CDR1 SEHNR and CDR2 FQNEAQ (reference sequence). After removal of 5 bases from V and 0 bases from J, the junction contained 8 bases not matched to a gene. The CDR3 length is 19 residues. The CDR3 protein is CASSIGLAGGTRAKNIQYF. CDR3 DNA: TGTGCCAGCAGCATCGGACTAGCGGGAGGGACCAGAGCCAAAAACATTCAGTACTTC.

The chain carries TRBV7-8 and TRBJ2-3; 7 nucleotides agree with TRBD2. The CDR3 has 15 amino acids. V dropped 2 bases and J dropped 3; count of bases not matched to a gene: 5. CDR1 SGHVS and CDR2 FQNEAQ come from the germline V gene. The CDR3 coding sequence is TGTGCCAGCAGCTTAAGGAGCGGGGCTACAGATACGCAGTATTTT. Protein product: CASSLRSGATDTQYF.

This chain links TRBV12-5 with TRBJ2-1, with TRBD2 identical over 10 bases. Germline assignment: CDR1 LGHNT and CDR2 FRNRAP. The CDR3 sequence is 16 residues long. J lost 7 bases, V lost 1 base, and 7 bases had no gene match. The CDR3 region has the DNA TGTGCTAGTGGTTTGGGAGCGGGGGGGACGGGGAATGAGCAGTTCTTC. Translating gives CASGLGAGGTGNEQFF.

The V and J genes are TRBV28 and TRBJ2-6, with a possible D match to TRBD2 (6 bases). This CDR3 comprises 15 residues. Germline values: CDR1 MDHEN, CDR2 SYDVKM. Trimming took off 6 bases at V and 2 bases at J, with 11 bases between the two ends. The CDR3 DNA reads TGTGCCAGCAGACAGGAGGGTGCTGGGGCCAACGTCCTGACTTTC. The encoded protein is CASRQEGAGANVLTF.

The J gene is TRBJ2-3, the V gene TRBV19, with TRBD2 identical over 11 bases. The V and J ends lost 6 bases and 1 base, in that order; junction bases with no gene match: 3. CDR3 size: 15 residues. Germline values: CDR1 LNHDA, CDR2 SQIVND (reference sequence). CDR3 nucleotide sequence: TGTGCCAGTAGGAGTAGCGGGAGGGGCACAGATACGCAGTATTTT. Translated, it gives CASRSSGRGTDTQYF.

This chain links TRBV7-9 with TRBJ1-2; no clear D gene. The V and J ends lost 7 bases and 8 bases respectively, with 17 bases between them. Germline loops: CDR1 SEHNR, CDR2 FQNEAQ (reference sequence). The CDR3 has 13 amino acids. The CDR3 nucleotides are TGTGCCAGCACTCAGGCCGAAGGTGACGGCTACACCTTC. It encodes CASTQAEGDGYTF.

The rearrangement uses TRBV5-1 and TRBJ2-6; perhaps TRBD1 as D (6 bases). This CDR3 has 15 residues. The V gene lost 0 bases and the J gene lost 6 bases, with 10 bases spanning the gap. Germline lookup yields CDR1 SGHRS and CDR2 YFSETQ. The CDR3 loop reads CASSLAGAEANVLTF. The CDR3 DNA reads as TGCGCCAGCAGCTTGGCAGGGGCCGAGGCCAACGTCCTGACTTTC.

This clone was detected a few times. The chain recombines TRBV18 with TRBJ2-1; TRBD2 matches 9 bases. CDR3 size: 17 residues. Germline V CDR1 and CDR2: KGHSH, LQKENI. V lost 2 bases, J lost 6 bases, and 11 bases stayed unmatched. Here the CDR3 reads CASSPDVAGVRSNEQFF. The CDR3 DNA follows: TGTGCCAGCTCACCAGACGTAGCGGGAGTGAGGAGCAATGAGCAGTTCTTC.

This clone was detected only a few times. V is TRBV4-3 and J is TRBJ1-4, with a weak D call TRBD1 (6 bases). V gave up 1 base and J gave up 3 bases, with 9 bases separating them. The CDR3 extends over 15 amino acids. The V gene's germline CDR1 is LGHNA and CDR2 YSLEER. The CDR3 loop reads CASSQGPGANEKLFF. CDR3 coding DNA: TGCGCCAGCAGCCAAGGCCCAGGGGCTAATGAAAAACTGTTTTTT.

In its sample, this clone was seen a few times. The likely explanation is a read error, given a far larger clone one base away. The CDR3 sequence is CASSLWAGADAFF. In DNA form, the CDR3 reads TGCGCCAGCAGCCTCTGGGCAGGGGCTGACGCTTTCTTT. V is TRBV4-3 and J is TRBJ1-1; possible D gene TRBD1, 6 bases. From germline, CDR1 is LGHNA and CDR2 YSLEER. The CDR3 covers 13 residues.

V gene TRBV7-9 combines with J gene TRBJ2-1, with D perhaps matching TRBD2 (6 bases). This CDR3 has 14 amino acids. Deletions cut 1 base from V and 6 bases from J, with 10 bases between. Germline V gene sequence: CDR1 SEHNR, CDR2 FQNEAQ (reference sequence). CDR3 bases: TGTGCCAGCAGCTTAGGATGGGGGGTCAATGAGCAGTTCTTC. It yields the protein CASSLGWGVNEQFF.

The CDR3 region has the DNA TGTGCCAGCAGACCTGGGACAGGGGCGGGCTATGGCTACACCTTC. Translated, it gives CASRPGTGAGYGYTF. V gene TRBV5-5 combines with J gene TRBJ1-2, with 10 bases that match TRBD1. Trimming took 5 bases from V and 4 from J; bases not matched to a gene: 8. The V gene's germline CDR1 is SGHKS and CDR2 YYEKEE (reference sequence). This CDR3 has 15 amino acids.

In its sample, this clone was seen once. The J gene is TRBJ1-2, the V gene TRBV5-4; no firm D call. Germline values: CDR1 SGHNT, CDR2 YYREEE (reference sequence). Trimming removed 5 bases at V and 0 bases at J, with 14 bases between. This CDR3 region has 15 residues. CDR3 residues: CASSPTGSANYGYTF. Written as DNA, the CDR3 is TGTGCCAGCAGTCCGACGGGGTCAGCTAACTATGGCTACACCTTC. The full variable domain, in which reference TRBV5-4 and TRBJ1-2 provide the parts outside the CDR3, is ETGVTQSPTHLIKTRGQQVTLRCSSQSGHNTVSWYQQALGQGPQFIFQYYREEENGRGNFPPRFSGLQFPNYSSELNVNALELDDSALYLCASSPTGSANYGYTFGSGTRLTVV.

This chain links TRBV7-9 with TRBJ2-4; D perhaps matches TRBD2 (6 bases). The germline V gene encodes CDR1 SEHNR and CDR2 FQNEAQ (reference sequence). Trimming removed 9 bases from V and 0 bases from J, with 18 bases in between. The CDR3 has 16 residues. CDR3 residues: CARRNGVAVAKNIQYF. CDR3 coding DNA: TGTGCCAGAAGGAACGGGGTAGCGGTAGCCAAAAACATTCAGTACTTC.

J is TRBJ1-1 and V is TRBV25-1; D possibly corresponds to TRBD1 (6 bases). V was pared by 7 bases and J by 2 bases, with 11 bases between. This CDR3 is 13 amino acids long. The germline V gene encodes CDR1 MGHDK and CDR2 SYGVNS. CDR3 nucleotides: TGTGCCAGCACTAACAGGGACAACACTGAAGCTTTCTTT. Its protein product is CASTNRDNTEAFF.

The J gene is TRBJ1-1, the V gene TRBV2; D gene unclear. Germline V gene data show CDR1 as SNHLY and CDR2 as FYNNEI. The CDR3 is 13 residues long. Trimming removed 6 bases at V and 1 base at J, with 9 bases between. CDR3 sequence reads: CASRLERNTEAFF. CDR3 sequence (DNA): TGTGCCAGCAGGTTAGAAAGGAACACTGAAGCTTTCTTT.

This clone is a singleton in its sample. The chain is built from TRBV5-1 and TRBJ1-1, with a tentative D call TRBD1 (5 bases). The ends were cut back, 5 bases at V and 1 base at J, with 12 bases in the middle. This CDR3 region has 14 residues. Germline CDR1 and CDR2: SGHRS and YFSETQ. The CDR3 here is CASRTGLPNTEAFF. DNA for the CDR3: TGCGCCAGCAGAACGGGACTCCCGAACACTGAAGCTTTCTTT.